These T cell receptor beta chains were read from a single sample in a study of T cell repertoires in cytomegalovirus infection. Their specific antigens are unknown. MiXCR, applied by TCRdb to the reads, yields one record per CDR3 protein. The table has about 890,000 distinct CDR3 sequences, roughly 31% seen once. The starting material was cultured CD8+ T cells from PBMCs, obtained from culture after CMV antigen stimulation. The receptors come from a human donor in good health (CMV status not recorded). Some clones in this sample may be carry-over from other donors' samples. The conserved cysteine and the conserved F or W are not part of the CDR3 here. Each record gives: V gene, J gene, CDR3 protein.

V gene: TRBV12-3/TRBV12-4; J gene: TRBJ1-2; CDR3 protein: ASSLGDIVYGYT
V gene: TRBV28; J gene: TRBJ2-1; CDR3 protein: ASSYVAGHYNEQF
V gene: TRBV12-3/TRBV12-4; J gene: TRBJ2-7; CDR3 protein: ASIADRVGEQY
V gene: TRBV12-3/TRBV12-4; J gene: TRBJ2-4; CDR3 protein: ASSSGGRSKNIQY
V gene: TRBV7-9; J gene: TRBJ2-4; CDR3 protein: ASSPRGRDKNIQY
V gene: TRBV5-1; J gene: TRBJ2-1; CDR3 protein: ASRSGGPTNEQF
V gene: TRBV3-1; J gene: TRBJ2-2; CDR3 protein: ASSHDNGELF
V gene: TRBV4-1; J gene: TRBJ2-7; CDR3 protein: ASSQVGDRGSYEQY
V gene: TRBV6-5; J gene: TRBJ1-5; CDR3 protein: ASSYSRVQPQH
V gene: TRBV6-6; J gene: TRBJ1-1; CDR3 protein: ASSYSNLDSEAF
V gene: TRBV6-1; J gene: TRBJ1-5; CDR3 protein: ASSQRDKAPSWQPQH
V gene: TRBV7-6; J gene: TRBJ2-1; CDR3 protein: ASRPSGVGGPNYNEQF
V gene: TRBV10-3; J gene: TRBJ2-5; CDR3 protein: AISEVSSAQETQY
V gene: TRBV7-9; J gene: TRBJ2-7; CDR3 protein: ASSLAQEYEQY
V gene: TRBV12-3/TRBV12-4; J gene: TRBJ1-5; CDR3 protein: ASSQPATTSNQPQH
V gene: TRBV15; J gene: TRBJ1-1; CDR3 protein: AIPGTQNTEAF
V gene: TRBV27; J gene: TRBJ1-1; CDR3 protein: ASIRDRGWNTEAF
V gene: TRBV5-1; J gene: TRBJ2-1; CDR3 protein: ASSLGNSYYNEQF
V gene: TRBV4-1; J gene: TRBJ1-6; CDR3 protein: ASSQDPTGSPLH
V gene: TRBV12-5; J gene: TRBJ1-2; CDR3 protein: ASGLDGPLNYGYT
V gene: TRBV6-1; J gene: TRBJ1-5; CDR3 protein: ASRDSPYSNQPQH
V gene: TRBV19; J gene: TRBJ2-3; CDR3 protein: ANTRGSSSTDTQY
V gene: TRBV25-1; J gene: TRBJ1-1; CDR3 protein: ASSEYWGTEAF
V gene: TRBV27; J gene: TRBJ2-5; CDR3 protein: ASSELAGAKPYQETQY
V gene: TRBV7-2; J gene: TRBJ2-4; CDR3 protein: ASSQAGARTAKNIQY
V gene: TRBV5-6; J gene: TRBJ1-5; CDR3 protein: ASSDRTASNQPQH
V gene: TRBV5-1; J gene: TRBJ2-1; CDR3 protein: ASVLGTGSNEQF
V gene: TRBV29-1; J gene: TRBJ2-1; CDR3 protein: SARDGSYNEQF
V gene: TRBV28; J gene: TRBJ1-2; CDR3 protein: ANTYRGLVVDHYGYT
V gene: TRBV6-6; J gene: TRBJ1-4; CDR3 protein: ASSLGQGDLADEKLF
V gene: TRBV12-3/TRBV12-4; J gene: TRBJ1-5; CDR3 protein: ASSSRTGWDQPQH
V gene: TRBV15; J gene: TRBJ2-1; CDR3 protein: ATSARTGTYNEQF
V gene: TRBV4-1; J gene: TRBJ2-5; CDR3 protein: ASSSRQGREETQY
V gene: TRBV15; J gene: TRBJ1-5; CDR3 protein: ATSRDHPQPNQPQH
V gene: TRBV19; J gene: TRBJ2-2; CDR3 protein: ASSIQGGAPLTGELF
V gene: TRBV9; J gene: TRBJ2-1; CDR3 protein: ASSGRAAGTYNEQF
V gene: TRBV12-3/TRBV12-4; J gene: TRBJ1-2; CDR3 protein: ASMQDLSYGYT
V gene: TRBV6-1; J gene: TRBJ2-1; CDR3 protein: ASSNGLAPSEQF
V gene: TRBV7-6; J gene: TRBJ2-1; CDR3 protein: ASSLLGGQRGNEQF
V gene: TRBV4-2; J gene: TRBJ1-1; CDR3 protein: ASSQERGNTEAF
V gene: TRBV27; J gene: TRBJ2-3; CDR3 protein: ASSWQGGTDTQY
V gene: TRBV5-5; J gene: TRBJ1-5; CDR3 protein: ASSMDVYSNQPQH
V gene: TRBV6-2/TRBV6-3; J gene: TRBJ1-2; CDR3 protein: ASSPGEVYGYT
V gene: TRBV4-1; J gene: TRBJ2-1; CDR3 protein: ASSRGAGDGDEQF
V gene: TRBV6-5; J gene: TRBJ1-2; CDR3 protein: ASSYSFGRIDPEGYGYT
V gene: TRBV6-1; J gene: TRBJ2-1; CDR3 protein: ASSVFSGSSYNEQF
V gene: TRBV5-4; J gene: TRBJ2-2; CDR3 protein: ASSPRSGDYTGELF
V gene: TRBV27; J gene: TRBJ2-7; CDR3 protein: ASSLSPTGTSYEQY
V gene: TRBV10-2; J gene: TRBJ1-5; CDR3 protein: ASSESVQGSNQPQH
V gene: TRBV18; J gene: TRBJ1-1; CDR3 protein: ASSRRGDPEAF
V gene: TRBV7-2; J gene: TRBJ1-1; CDR3 protein: ASALRGAYTEAF
V gene: TRBV4-2; J gene: TRBJ1-2; CDR3 protein: ASSQPTGGGDGYT